This T cell receptor beta chain comes out of a study of T cell responses to AZD1222 COVID-19 vaccine. The CDR3 has 14 residues. V gave up 7 bases and J gave up 12 bases, with 22 bases separating them. Germline V lookup: CDR1 MDHEN, CDR2 SYDVKM. Study-wide points: Just a handful of AZD1222 recipients were seropositive at baseline. Compared with day 0, the breadth and depth of the Spike-specific TCR repertoire rose significantly after two doses of AZD1222.

As regards this clone: The antigen is unknown.

Sequenced by immunoSEQ multiplex PCR; TCRdb stores in-frame clones only, minus some. Counted here are approximately 100,000 clones, roughly 85% occurring once; the ten biggest clones make up about 4.5%. The TCR was taken from an adult who received the AZD1222 COVID-19 vaccine. The sample was peripheral blood, taken 28 days after the second AZD1222 dose. The chain carries TRBV28 and TRBJ2-1; D not resolved. CDR3 sequence reads: CASTPPGPASWQFF. CDR3 coding DNA: TGTGCCAGCACTCCCCCGGGTCCCGCCTCCTGGCAGTTCTTC.